One and the same sample provided the 14 T cell receptor beta chains below, sequenced in a study of preoperative IRX-2 immunotherapy in early breast cancer. The method was immunoSEQ multiplex PCR; TCRdb's version includes in-frame clones alone and lacks a portion of them. This sample yields roughly 42,000 clones, of which about 80% are seen a single time; 1% to 1.5% belongs to the top ten. The treatment: preoperative locoregional IRX-2 cytokine immunotherapy. The sequenced sample was tumor tissue, obtained after IRX-2 immunotherapy. These receptors were obtained from a human donor with breast cancer.

This clone was found a few times. The genes are TRBV10-2 and TRBJ2-7; TRBD2 agrees at 12 bases. V trimming: 3 bases; J trimming: 2 bases; junction bases outside the gene matches: 2. CDR3 length equals 15 residues. CDR1 and CDR2 (germline): WSHSY, SAAADI. The CDR3 bases are TGCGCCAGCAGTGATCTAGCGGGAGGGCCCTACGAGCAGTACTTC. This encodes CASSDLAGGPYEQYF.

The V and J genes are TRBV5-1 and TRBJ2-7; the match to TRBD2 covers 9 bases. Per germline, CDR1 SGHRS and CDR2 YFSETQ. J was trimmed by 2 bases and V by 0 bases; bases with no gene match: 6. This CDR3 is 16 amino acids long. The CDR3 nucleotides read TGCGCCAGCAGCTTGGCCGGGACTAGCTTAGCCTACGAGCAGTACTTC. It encodes CASSLAGTSLAYEQYF.

V usage is TRBV29-1 and J usage is TRBJ2-2; D is uncertain. The CDR3 totals 14 residues. Germline CDR1 is SQVTM and CDR2 is ANQGSEA. V lost 4 bases, J lost 3 bases, and 12 bases lay in between. CDR3: CSVGSSSYTGELFF. In DNA, the CDR3 is TGCAGCGTTGGTAGTAGCAGCTACACCGGGGAGCTGTTTTTT.

The rearrangement links TRBV28 to TRBJ1-4; tentatively, D is TRBD1 (5 bases). The V end was cut by 4 bases, the J end by 8 bases, with 14 bases between. The CDR3 has 14 residues. Germline CDR1 MDHEN, CDR2 SYDVKM. CDR3 DNA sequence: TGTGCCAGCAGTTCCCAGGGTGTGCGGGAAAAACTGTTTTTT. This translates into CASSSQGVREKLFF.

The V gene is TRBV19, the J gene TRBJ2-1, with 7 positions matching TRBD2. The ends lost 6 bases at V and 6 bases at J; junction bases unmatched: 5. This CDR3 is 13 amino acids long. Germline V gene lookup returns CDR1 LNHDA and CDR2 SQIVND (reference sequence). The CDR3 nucleotides are TGTGCCAGTAGGACGGGGGGATCCAATGAGCAGTTCTTC. Translated: CASRTGGSNEQFF.

The CDR3 DNA is TGTGCCAGCAGCAGAACCGGGACAGGGGATGAAAAACTGTTTTTT. This sequence encodes CASSRTGTGDEKLFF. The chain couples TRBV7-8 to TRBJ1-4; 10 nucleotides line up with TRBD1. Germline V lookup: CDR1 SGHVS, CDR2 FQNEAQ. The CDR3 totals 15 residues. Trimming took 5 bases from V and 6 from J; bases not matched to a gene: 6.

This sequence joins TRBV30 and TRBJ2-2; D is unclear. CDR1 GTSNPN and CDR2 SVGIG come from the germline V gene (reference sequence). V lost 2 bases, J lost 3 bases, and 1 base lay in between. This CDR3 has 11 residues. CDR3 protein: CAWSYTGELFF. CDR3 nucleotides: TGTGCCTGGAGTTACACCGGGGAGCTGTTTTTT.

This chain uses TRBV19 with TRBJ1-4; possible D gene TRBD1, 6 bases. V was cut by 6 bases and J by 5 bases, with 13 bases left in between. The CDR3 is 14 amino acids. Germline loops: CDR1 LNHDA, CDR2 SQIVND (reference sequence). The CDR3 loop reads CASSGTYGNEKLFF. CDR3 in DNA: TGTGCCAGTAGCGGGACATATGGGAATGAAAAACTGTTTTTT.

This rearrangement joins TRBV29-1 to TRBJ2-1; D possibly corresponds to TRBD1 (6 bases). Trimming took off 2 bases at V and 6 bases at J, with 14 bases between the two ends. CDR1 and CDR2 from the germline V gene are SQVTM and ANQGSEA. The CDR3 loop spans 14 amino acids. CDR3 sequence: CSVERGFTGNEQFF. The CDR3 DNA follows: TGCAGCGTTGAAAGGGGGTTCACTGGCAATGAGCAGTTCTTC.

In this sample, this clone turned up once. J is TRBJ1-1 and V is TRBV19; D may be TRBD1 (6 bases). CDR1 LNHDA and CDR2 SQIVND come from the germline V gene (reference sequence). CDR3 length: 14 residues. V gave up 3 bases and J gave up 4 bases, with 12 bases separating them. Here the CDR3 reads CASSITGLGTEAFF. The CDR3 DNA follows: TGTGCCAGTAGTATTACAGGGTTGGGCACTGAAGCTTTCTTT.

CDR3 sequence reads: CASSQLGDVGPRGYTF. The CDR3 DNA reads as TGCGCCAGCAGCCAGCTGGGCGACGTCGGCCCGCGTGGCTACACCTTC. The rearrangement uses TRBV23-1 and TRBJ1-2; D is ambiguous. TRBV23-1 has ORF status, its function being uncertain. Trimming shortened V by 6 bases and J by 7 bases, and 24 bases separated the two germline ends. The CDR3 has 16 residues.

The chain combines TRBV11-3 with TRBJ1-2, with D possibly being TRBD1 (6 bases). CDR1 and CDR2 from the germline V gene are SGHNT and YENEEA. The ends were cut back, 4 bases at V and 8 bases at J, with 23 bases in the middle. This CDR3 has 16 amino acids. The CDR3 sequence is CASSSLGGWGSVGYTF. CDR3 in DNA: TGTGCCAGCAGCTCCCTGGGGGGCTGGGGGTCGGTAGGCTACACCTTC.

This clone was observed a few times. The chain joins TRBV18 to TRBJ1-5; no clear D gene. The CDR3 contains 13 residues. Germline CDR1 KGHSH, CDR2 LQKENI. The ends were cut back, 6 bases at V and 8 bases at J, with 14 bases in the middle. The CDR3 here is CASSPGVVEPQHF. CDR3 bases: TGTGCCAGCTCCCCCGGGGTCGTTGAGCCCCAGCATTTT.

The chain has TRBV5-1 and TRBJ2-2; 8 nucleotides align to TRBD2. V trimming: 4 bases; J trimming: 4 bases; junction bases outside the gene matches: 9. The CDR3 length is 16 residues. Per the germline V gene, CDR1 is SGHRS and CDR2 is YFSETQ. The CDR3, as DNA: TGCGCCAGCAGCCTTTTGAAGCGGGGGCCCACCGGGGAGCTGTTTTTT. It codes for CASSLLKRGPTGELFF.